The rows below give T cell receptor beta chains drawn from one sample of a study of blood T cell repertoires in COVID-19. The table came from immunoSEQ multiplex PCR; TCRdb's copy has only in-frame clones and leaves some out. The sample comprises tens of thousands of clones, roughly 88% of which are singletons, and roughly 0.47% rests with the top ten. Specimen: peripheral blood. The receptors derive from a man aged 50-59 years with COVID-19, enrolled during active disease. Each CDR3 is given with its conserved first and last residue. The D gene is left open where the match is weak. Clone size, where shown, is once, few, many, or a class for clones that have expanded.

D	V	J	size	CDR3	DNA
TRBD1	TRBV27	TRBJ1-1	-	CATSAGTGVTEAFF	TGTGCCACCTCCGCCGGGACAGGGGTTACTGAAGCTTTCTTT
-	TRBV7-6	TRBJ2-5	once	CASSLAGAKEETQYF	TGTGCCAGCAGCTTAGCGGGGGCCAAAGAAGAGACCCAGTACTTC
-	TRBV7-7	TRBJ2-1	-	CASSSPPGRAGKREQFF	TGTGCTAGCAGCTCCCCCCCCGGAAGGGCGGGTAAAAGAGAGCAGTTCTTC
-	TRBV6-5	TRBJ1-1	-	CASSYSTPSSPTEAFF	TGTGCCAGCAGTTACTCGACTCCATCTTCACCCACTGAAGCTTTCTTT
-	TRBV2	TRBJ2-5	-	CASSETREETQYF	TGTGCCAGCAGTGAAACTAGGGAAGAGACCCAGTACTTC
TRBD2	TRBV10-3	TRBJ2-1	-	CAPKSSGRIVSYNEQFF	TGTGCCCCCAAGTCAAGCGGGAGGATTGTGTCCTACAATGAGCAGTTCTTC
TRBD1	TRBV18	TRBJ1-6	-	CASSLSKGARSPLHF	TGTGCCAGCTCATTGTCAAAGGGGGCGCGTTCACCCCTCCACTTT
TRBD2	TRBV19	TRBJ2-1	-	CASSRDLTSGRLKFF	TGTGCCAGTAGTCGGGACCTGACTAGCGGGAGGCTGAAGTTCTTC
TRBD2	TRBV19	TRBJ2-1	-	CASSTPGLADPSYNEQFF	TGTGCCAGTAGTACTCCGGGACTAGCGGACCCCTCCTACAATGAGCAGTTCTTC
TRBD2	TRBV5-4	TRBJ2-1	-	CASSLGGGRAIDEQFF	TGTGCCAGCAGCTTGGGTGGCGGGAGGGCCATCGATGAGCAGTTCTTC
-	TRBV7-9	TRBJ2-2	-	CASSLALSPSGELFF	TGTGCCAGCAGCTTAGCGCTAAGCCCCTCCGGGGAGCTGTTTTTT
TRBD2	TRBV19	TRBJ2-1	-	CASSISKVAGGHDMGEQFF	TGTGCCAGTAGTATCTCCAAGGTAGCGGGAGGGCACGATATGGGTGAGCAGTTCTTC
-	TRBV7-5	TRBJ1-1	-	CVRSRTGVNTEAFF	TGTGTCAGAAGCCGAACAGGTGTGAACACTGAAGCTTTCTTT
TRBD1	TRBV24-1	TRBJ1-5	-	CATSPGPGQGASQPQHF	TGTGCCACCAGTCCCGGACCGGGACAGGGGGCTTCTCAGCCCCAGCATTTT
-	TRBV6-1	TRBJ2-5	-	CASSEYEDQETQYF	TGTGCCAGCAGTGAATACGAGGACCAAGAGACCCAGTACTTC
-	TRBV6-5	TRBJ1-1	-	CASTFSAGRTEAFF	TGTGCCAGCACTTTCAGTGCAGGGAGGACTGAAGCTTTCTTT
-	TRBV19	TRBJ1-5	-	CASSRTISPQHF	TGTGCCAGTAGTAGGACTATTTCGCCCCAGCATTTT
-	TRBV6-5	TRBJ2-2	-	CASRQTGSNTGELFF	TGTGCCAGCAGACAAACAGGGTCGAACACCGGGGAGCTGTTTTTT
TRBD1	TRBV30	TRBJ1-4	-	CAWNGPDRVGDEKLFF	TGTGCCTGGAATGGCCCGGACAGGGTGGGCGATGAAAAACTGTTTTTT